These 22 T cell receptor beta chains originate from one sample sequenced in a study of shared clonotypes between healthy human individuals. Naive CD8 cells lacked CD45RO and underwent positive selection for CCR7, leaving out terminally differentiated effector memory CD45RA+ cells. Repertoires were generated with immunoSEQ multiplex PCR, while TCRdb's copy carries only in-frame clones and drops some. The sample gives hundreds of thousands of clones, 92% of which show up once; 24% is in the top ten. The specimen sequenced was naive CD8+ T cells sorted from blood. These receptors were taken from a man aged 25 to 45 in good health.

The CDR3 nucleotides are TGCGCCAGCAGCCGTACGCAGAACTCCTACGAGCAGTACTTC. It yields the protein CASSRTQNSYEQYF. The rearrangement uses TRBV5-1 and TRBJ2-5; no reliable D call. Gene TRBJ2-7 matches the end of the DNA better, so the J call may be wrong. Germline V CDR1 and CDR2: SGHRS, YFSETQ. The CDR3 runs to 14 residues.

V is TRBV7-9 and J is TRBJ2-4, with 10 bases lining up with TRBD2. Germline CDR1 and CDR2: SEHNR and FQNEAQ (reference sequence). This CDR3 has 16 amino acids. With V trimmed by 5 bases and J by 5 bases, 9 bases remained unmatched. The CDR3 bases are TGTGCCAGCAGCCACCTAGCGGGAGTCATCCAAAACATTCAGTACTTC. Its translation: CASSHLAGVIQNIQYF.

The V and J genes are TRBV4-3 and TRBJ1-1; no definite D call. The CDR3 consists of 11 residues. Trimming left V 0 bases short and J 10 bases short, with 6 bases between. Germline assignment: CDR1 LGHNA and CDR2 YSLEER. The CDR3 nucleotides are TGCGCCAGCAGCCAAGACGGAGTAGCTTTCTTT. Translating gives CASSQDGVAFF.

The V and J genes are TRBV6-5 and TRBJ2-2; tentatively, D is TRBD2 (5 bases). The CDR3 loop spans 15 amino acids. The germline V gene encodes CDR1 MNHEY and CDR2 SVGAGI. The V end lost 1 base, the J end lost 0 bases, and 6 bases lay between the germline ends. The CDR3 nucleotides read TGTGCCAGCAGTTACTTACTAGCGAACACCGGGGAGCTGTTTTTT. Translating it yields CASSYLLANTGELFF.

This chain uses TRBV11-3 with TRBJ2-1; 13 nucleotides line up with TRBD2. Germline V gene lookup returns CDR1 SGHNT and CDR2 YENEEA. The CDR3 sequence is 15 residues long. Trimming cost V 5 bases and J 9 bases; bases outside gene matches: 7. This CDR3 is CASSPGLAGDVEQFF. The CDR3 DNA sequence: TGTGCCAGCAGCCCCGGACTAGCGGGAGATGTTGAGCAGTTCTTC.

The chain uses TRBV28 and TRBJ2-7; 7 positions match TRBD1. The CDR3 is 14 amino acids. The V gene's germline CDR1 is MDHEN and CDR2 SYDVKM. J was trimmed by 3 bases and V by 5 bases; bases with no gene match: 7. The CDR3 sequence: CASSDRVGSYEQYF. The CDR3 DNA reads TGTGCCAGCAGTGACAGGGTGGGTAGCTACGAGCAGTACTTC.

J is TRBJ2-3 and V is TRBV18; the D gene is possibly TRBD2 (5 bases). The length of the CDR3 is 15 residues. Germline V lookup: CDR1 KGHSH, CDR2 LQKENI. V was shortened by 3 bases and J by 0 bases, with 10 bases between the two germline ends. CDR3 sequence (DNA): TGTGCCAGCTCACCGGTAACGGGAAGCACAGATACGCAGTATTTT. Protein: CASSPVTGSTDTQYF.

This clone has just one count. The CDR3, as DNA: TGTGCCAGCAGCTTGCAGGGTAGGGGTTGGGACTTTTCCTACGAGCAGTACTTC. Translated, it gives CASSLQGRGWDFSYEQYF. The chain uses TRBV11-3 and TRBJ2-7, with D possibly TRBD2 on 6 matching bases. The CDR3 sequence is 18 residues long. The ends were cut back, 3 bases at V and 1 base at J, with 22 bases in the middle. The germline gives CDR1 SGHNT, CDR2 YENEEA.

V is TRBV2 and J is TRBJ1-4; D not resolved. The length of the CDR3 is 16 residues. The germline gives CDR1 SNHLY, CDR2 FYNNEI. V was shortened by 6 bases and J by 8 bases, with 22 bases between the two germline ends. CDR3 amino acids: CASSKDQTSLGEKLFF. The DNA of the CDR3 is TGTGCCAGCAGCAAAGACCAAACATCTCTGGGGGAAAAACTGTTTTTT.

The chain joins TRBV7-8 to TRBJ2-1; D unclear. Germline V gene sequence: CDR1 SGHVS, CDR2 FQNEAQ. Trimming took off 1 base at V and 7 bases at J, with 5 bases between the two ends. The CDR3 totals 12 residues. The CDR3 loop is CASSLVGNEQFF. CDR3 bases: TGTGCCAGCAGCTTAGTTGGGAATGAGCAGTTCTTC.

As concerns this clone: Germline is not matched at one junction end, which may reflect a read error. This rearrangement joins TRBV7-2 to TRBJ2-4; TRBD2 aligns across 7 bases. The CDR3 extends over 13 amino acids. Looked up from germline, CDR1 is SGHTA and CDR2 is FQGNSA. DNA for the CDR3: TGTGCCAGCAGCCCAGATCAATCCGGGACTAAGCTCTTC. Protein sequence: CASSPDQSGTKLF.

V gene TRBV11-2 combines with J gene TRBJ1-2; 7 bases line up with TRBD1. This CDR3 comprises 16 residues. Germline CDR1 SGHAT, CDR2 FQNNGV. The V segment lost 7 bases and the J segment 2 bases; nucleotides outside the gene matches: 13. Here the CDR3 reads CASIPWEGASNYGYTF. DNA of the CDR3: TGTGCCAGCATCCCATGGGAGGGGGCGTCCAACTATGGCTACACCTTC.

The chain is built from TRBV15 and TRBJ1-4, with a tentative D call TRBD1 (5 bases). Looked up from germline, CDR1 is LNHNV and CDR2 is YYDKDF (reference sequence). V dropped 0 bases and J dropped 6 bases, with 14 bases sitting between them. The CDR3 is 16 amino acids. This chain's CDR3 is CATSRDLGASDEKLFF. The CDR3, as DNA: TGTGCCACCAGCAGAGATCTAGGGGCGTCTGATGAAAAACTGTTTTTT.

The genes are TRBV29-1 and TRBJ2-1; a weak D match, TRBD1 (5 bases). This CDR3 is built from 12 residues. V gave up 4 bases and J gave up 7 bases, with 11 bases separating them. Looked up from germline, CDR1 is SQVTM and CDR2 is ANQGSEA. Here the CDR3 DNA reads TGCAGCGTTGTCTCAGGGTTGAATGAGCAGTTCTTC. As protein: CSVVSGLNEQFF.

The chain links TRBV19 to TRBJ1-5, with D perhaps matching TRBD1 (6 bases). Trimming took 3 bases from V and 4 from J, leaving 13 bases between them. Germline lookup yields CDR1 LNHDA and CDR2 SQIVND (reference sequence). The CDR3 has 15 amino acids. CDR3 DNA: TGTGCCAGTAGTATGTGGGGGGCTAGTAATCAGCCCCAGCATTTT. Translation: CASSMWGASNQPQHF.

This clone was picked up one time. This chain joins TRBV5-8 and TRBJ2-1; D not resolved. The germline V gene encodes CDR1 SGHTS and CDR2 YDEGEE. V dropped 2 bases and J dropped 8 bases, with 8 bases sitting between them. The CDR3 is 12 residues long. The CDR3, as DNA: TGTGCCAGCAGCTTTTTGACGGATGAGCAGTTCTTC. It yields the protein CASSFLTDEQFF.

The V and J genes are TRBV7-2 and TRBJ2-3, with 8 bases identical to TRBD1. Unmatched junction bases numbered 20, after V lost 5 bases and J lost 7 bases. CDR3 size: 18 residues. Per the germline V gene, CDR1 is SGHTA and CDR2 is FQGNSA. The CDR3 DNA follows: TGTGCCAGCAGCACTATTAGGTTGGGGACAGGAAACAGCCATACGCAGTATTTT. It translates to CASSTIRLGTGNSHTQYF. Based on the CDR3 plus reference TRBV7-2 and TRBJ2-3, the full variable domain is GAGVSQSPSNKVTEKGKDVELRCDPISGHTALYWYRQSLGQGLEFLIYFQGNSAPDKSGLPSDRFSAERTGGSVSTLTIQRTQQEDSAVYLCASSTIRLGTGNSHTQYFGPGTRLTVL.

About this clone itself: The sample contains more than one DNA sequence encoding this CDR3. The gene calls are TRBV13 and TRBJ2-7, with unresolved D. V lost 5 bases to trimming and J lost 0 bases, with 5 bases between them. The CDR3 is 12 amino acids. The V gene's germline CDR1 is PRHDT and CDR2 FYEKMQ (reference sequence). The CDR3 DNA follows: TGTGCCAGCAGCCGGAGCTCCTACGAGCAGTACTTC. It is translated as CASSRSSYEQYF.

The rearrangement joins TRBV29-1 to TRBJ2-1; D unclear. The CDR3 covers 13 residues. CDR1 and CDR2 (germline): SQVTM, ANQGSEA. Trimming removed 6 bases at V and 4 bases at J, with 13 bases between. CDR3 sequence: CSVRTVRYNEQFF. DNA of the CDR3: TGCAGCGTGAGGACGGTTCGGTACAATGAGCAGTTCTTC.

The chain joins TRBV28 to TRBJ2-1; maybe TRBD1 (5 bases). Trimming left V 2 bases short and J 3 bases short, with 8 bases between. Germline values: CDR1 MDHEN, CDR2 SYDVKM. This CDR3 is 14 amino acids long. CDR3 sequence reads: CASSLVDSYNEQFF. In DNA, the CDR3 is TGTGCCAGCAGTTTAGTAGACAGCTACAATGAGCAGTTCTTC. Using reference TRBV28 and TRBJ2-1 for the parts outside the CDR3, the full variable domain is DVKVTQSSRYLVKRTGEKVFLECVQDMDHENMFWYRQDPGLGLRLIYFSYDVKMKEKGDIPEGYSVSREKKERFSLILESASTNQTSMYLCASSLVDSYNEQFFGPGTRLTVL.

This chain links TRBV27 with TRBJ2-3, with D unresolved. The length of the CDR3 is 14 residues. Germline lookup yields CDR1 MNHEY and CDR2 SMNVEV (reference sequence). V lost 3 bases, J lost 0 bases, and 7 bases lay in between. The chain's CDR3 is CASSFVWSTDTQYF. DNA for the CDR3: TGTGCCAGCAGTTTCGTCTGGAGCACAGATACGCAGTATTTT.

The V gene is TRBV9, the J gene TRBJ2-5; 10 bases map to TRBD2. Trimming removed 0 bases from V and 1 base from J; junction bases left unmatched: 0. The CDR3 runs 15 residues. Per the germline V gene, CDR1 is SGDLS and CDR2 is YYNGEE. In DNA, the CDR3 is TGTGCCAGCAGCGTAGGGACTAGCGGCCAAGAGACCCAGTACTTC. Protein sequence: CASSVGTSGQETQYF.